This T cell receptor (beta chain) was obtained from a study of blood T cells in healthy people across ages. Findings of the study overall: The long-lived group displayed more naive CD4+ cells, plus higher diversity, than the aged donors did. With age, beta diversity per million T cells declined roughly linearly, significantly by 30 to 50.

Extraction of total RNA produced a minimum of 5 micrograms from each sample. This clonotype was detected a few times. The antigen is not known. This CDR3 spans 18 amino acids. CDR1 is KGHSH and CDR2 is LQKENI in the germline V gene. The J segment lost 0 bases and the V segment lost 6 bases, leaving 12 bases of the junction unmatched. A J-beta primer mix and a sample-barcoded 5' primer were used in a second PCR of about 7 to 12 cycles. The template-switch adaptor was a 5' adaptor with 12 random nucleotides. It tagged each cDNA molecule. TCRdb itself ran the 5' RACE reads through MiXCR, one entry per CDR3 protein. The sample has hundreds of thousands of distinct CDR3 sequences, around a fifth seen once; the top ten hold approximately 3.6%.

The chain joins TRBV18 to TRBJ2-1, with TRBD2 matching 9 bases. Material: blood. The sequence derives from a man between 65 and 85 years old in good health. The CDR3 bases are TGTGCCAGCTCCCGAGGGCTAGCGGGGCTATCCTCCTACAATGAGCAGTTCTTC. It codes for CASSRGLAGLSSYNEQFF.